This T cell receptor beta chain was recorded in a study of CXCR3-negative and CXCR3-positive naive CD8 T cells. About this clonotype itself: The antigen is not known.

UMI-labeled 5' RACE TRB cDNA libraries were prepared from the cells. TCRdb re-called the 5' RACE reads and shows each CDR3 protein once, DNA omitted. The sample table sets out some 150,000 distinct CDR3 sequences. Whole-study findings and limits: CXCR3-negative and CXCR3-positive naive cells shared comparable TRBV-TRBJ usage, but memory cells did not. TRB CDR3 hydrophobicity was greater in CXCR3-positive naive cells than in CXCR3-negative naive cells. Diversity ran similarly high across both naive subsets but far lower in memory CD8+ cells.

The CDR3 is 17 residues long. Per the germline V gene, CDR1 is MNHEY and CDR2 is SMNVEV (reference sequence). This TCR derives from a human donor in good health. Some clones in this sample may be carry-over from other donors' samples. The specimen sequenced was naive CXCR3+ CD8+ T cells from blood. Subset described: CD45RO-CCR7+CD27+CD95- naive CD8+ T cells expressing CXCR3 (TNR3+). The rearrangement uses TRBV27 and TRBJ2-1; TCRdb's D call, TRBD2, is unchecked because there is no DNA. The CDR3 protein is CASSPRTSGALYNEQFF.